This TCR beta chain emerged from a study of beta chain features in type 1 diabetes. To note about this clone: No antigen is known for it.

It was via CD45RO/CCR7/CD25/CD127/CD95/CD27 that CD4+ naive, central memory, regulatory and stem cell-like memory cells were sorted. Sorted populations all exceeded 95% purity. Expressed TCRB transcripts were sequenced, since all the RNA that had been isolated was reverse transcribed. Only in-frame clones appear in the TCRdb table, and some are missing; sequencing was by immunoSEQ multiplex PCR. The sample holds 150,000 to 200,000 clones, just over 9% seen once. Whole-study findings and limits: Shorter TCRB CDR3s, moderately but significantly so, marked every one of the four CD4+ subsets in Type 1 diabetes patients.

With V trimmed by 4 bases and J by 0 bases, 17 bases remained unmatched. Germline V CDR1 and CDR2: SNHLY, FYNNEI. This CDR3 is built from 19 residues. This clonotype was sampled from a woman aged 18-29 years in good health. The material sequenced was central memory CD4+ T cells from blood. The J gene is TRBJ1-2, the V gene TRBV2; 7 bases map to TRBD1. This CDR3 is CASSGGVRTGLIANYGYTF. Written as DNA, the CDR3 is TGTGCCAGCAGTGGCGGGGTCCGGACAGGACTGATAGCTAACTATGGCTACACCTTC.